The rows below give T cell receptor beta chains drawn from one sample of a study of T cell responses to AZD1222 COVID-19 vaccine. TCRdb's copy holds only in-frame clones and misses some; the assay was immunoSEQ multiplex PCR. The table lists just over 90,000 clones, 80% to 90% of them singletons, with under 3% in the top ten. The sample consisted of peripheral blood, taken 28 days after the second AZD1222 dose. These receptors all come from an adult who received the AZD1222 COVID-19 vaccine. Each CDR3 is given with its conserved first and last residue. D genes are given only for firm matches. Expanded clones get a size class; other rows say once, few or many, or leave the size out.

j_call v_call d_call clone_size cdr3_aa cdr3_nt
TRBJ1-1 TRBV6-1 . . CASSEEVVNTEAFF TGTGCCAGCAGTGAAGAGGTCGTGAACACTGAAGCTTTCTTT
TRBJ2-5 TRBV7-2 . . CASSLLGFWQETQYF TGTGCCAGCAGCTTACTAGGTTTCTGGCAGGAGACCCAGTACTTC
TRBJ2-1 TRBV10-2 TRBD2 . CASSDGGRDPYNEQFF TGCGCCAGCAGTGATGGCGGGAGGGATCCCTACAATGAGCAGTTCTTC
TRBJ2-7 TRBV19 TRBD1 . CASSIAQGEQYF TGTGCCAGTAGTATCGCACAGGGGGAGCAGTACTTC
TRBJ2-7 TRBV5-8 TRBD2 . CASSSAGGGPKLDEQYF TGTGCCAGCAGCTCGGCCGGGGGAGGGCCCAAACTGGACGAGCAGTACTTC
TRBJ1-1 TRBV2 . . CASSREGRAEAFF TGTGCCAGCAGTAGGGAAGGGAGGGCTGAAGCTTTCTTT
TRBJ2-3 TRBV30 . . CAWTGLSDTQYF TGTGCCTGGACTGGACTCTCAGATACGCAGTATTTT
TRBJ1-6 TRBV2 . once CASSTDGLYNSPLHF TGTGCCAGCAGTACCGACGGTCTCTATAATTCACCCCTCCACTTT
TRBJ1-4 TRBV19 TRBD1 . CASSRRQGTGEKLFF TGTGCCAGTAGCAGACGACAGGGGACGGGTGAAAAACTGTTTTTT
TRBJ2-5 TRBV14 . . CASSQAHETQYF TGTGCCAGCAGCCAGGCACATGAGACCCAGTACTTC
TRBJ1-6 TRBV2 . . CATRRDRNSPLHF TGTGCCACCCGACGAGACAGGAATTCACCCCTCCACTTT
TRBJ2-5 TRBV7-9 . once CASRVYPKEIQYF TGTGCCAGCAGGGTCTACCCAAAAGAGATCCAGTACTTC
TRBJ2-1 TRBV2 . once CAITAEPTGEQFF TGTGCCATCACAGCGGAACCCACCGGTGAGCAGTTCTTC
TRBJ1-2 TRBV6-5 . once CASSRLSSTYGYTF TGTGCCAGCAGCCGCCTCTCATCGACTTATGGCTACACCTTC
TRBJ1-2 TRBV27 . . CASSLSAADNIYGYTF TGTGCCAGCAGTTTATCCGCCGCGGACAACATTTATGGCTACACCTTC
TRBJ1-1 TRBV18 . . CASSPNSNTEAFF TGTGCCAGCTCACCAAACTCGAACACTGAAGCTTTCTTT
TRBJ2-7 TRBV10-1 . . CASSGGGVEQYF TGCGCCAGCAGTGGAGGAGGCGTTGAGCAGTACTTC
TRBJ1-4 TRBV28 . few CASSYRGSGEKLFF TGTGCCAGCAGTTATCGGGGCTCGGGTGAAAAACTGTTTTTT
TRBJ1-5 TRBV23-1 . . CASSLFYRLVRAYQPQHF TGCGCCAGCAGTCTTTTCTACAGGCTAGTTAGGGCCTATCAGCCCCAGCATTTT
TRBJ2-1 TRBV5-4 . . CASSWGPGVNEQFF TGTGCCAGCAGCTGGGGGCCAGGGGTGAATGAGCAGTTCTTC
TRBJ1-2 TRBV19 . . CASSISPPRRYGYTF TGTGCCAGTAGTATCTCCCCACCCAGACGCTATGGCTACACCTTC
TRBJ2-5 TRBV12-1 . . CASSRETQYF TGTGCCAGCAGCCGGGAGACCCAGTACTTC
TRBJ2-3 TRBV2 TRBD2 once CASRLGLASTDTQYF TGTGCCAGCAGGTTGGGACTAGCAAGCACAGATACGCAGTATTTT
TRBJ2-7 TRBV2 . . CASSEQGNYEQYF TGTGCCAGCAGTGAACAGGGGAACTACGAGCAGTACTTC
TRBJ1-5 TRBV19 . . CASSIDLEVKPQHF TGTGCCAGTAGTATAGATCTTGAGGTGAAGCCCCAGCATTTT
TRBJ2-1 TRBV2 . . CASTFDRLPPNEQFF TGTGCCAGCACGTTCGATCGACTCCCGCCTAATGAGCAGTTCTTC
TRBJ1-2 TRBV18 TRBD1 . CASSIMGQGVYGYTF TGTGCCAGCTCAATTATGGGACAGGGAGTCTATGGCTACACCTTC
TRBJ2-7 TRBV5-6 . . CASSFGGSYEQYF TGTGCCAGCAGCTTTGGGGGCTCCTACGAGCAGTACTTC
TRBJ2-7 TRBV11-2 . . CASSLAGPGTSYEQYF TGTGCCAGCAGCTTAGCCGGCCCAGGGACCTCCTACGAGCAGTACTTC
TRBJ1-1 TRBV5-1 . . CASSLGSRGRITEAFF TGCGCCAGCAGTCTGGGGTCGCGGGGGAGGATCACTGAAGCTTTCTTT
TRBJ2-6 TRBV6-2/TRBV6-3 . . CASSTDSGANVLTF TGTGCCAGCAGTACGGACTCTGGGGCCAACGTCCTGACTTTC
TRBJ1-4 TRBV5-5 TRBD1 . CASSFHQRTRGRRVNEKLFF TGTGCCAGCAGCTTCCACCAGAGAACCAGGGGGCGCCGGGTCAATGAAAAACTGTTTTTT
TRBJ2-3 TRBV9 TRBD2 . CASSLSPWVAGSRRTDTQYF TGTGCCAGCAGCCTCTCACCCTGGGTAGCGGGATCCCGGAGGACAGATACGCAGTATTTT
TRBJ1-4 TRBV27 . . CASSLTRRNEKLFF TGTGCCAGCAGTTTAACCAGGCGTAATGAAAAACTGTTTTTT
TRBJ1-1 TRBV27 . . CASSSLRTDTEAFF TGTGCCAGCAGTTCCCTTCGGACAGACACTGAAGCTTTCTTT
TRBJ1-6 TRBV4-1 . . CASSQDGSPYNSPLHF TGCGCCAGCAGCCAAGATGGTTCCCCCTATAATTCACCCCTCCACTTT
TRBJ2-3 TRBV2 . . CASSELDVRGTDTQYF TGTGCCAGCAGTGAATTGGATGTTCGGGGCACAGATACGCAGTATTTT
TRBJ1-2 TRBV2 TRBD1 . CASRWDSWYGYTF TGTGCCAGCAGGTGGGACAGTTGGTATGGCTACACCTTC
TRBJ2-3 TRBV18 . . CASSRSVTDTQYF TGTGCCAGCTCACGGTCGGTGACAGATACGCAGTATTTT
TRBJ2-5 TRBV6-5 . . CASSAKGPPGETQYF TGTGCCAGCAGCGCTAAGGGACCGCCCGGGGAGACCCAGTACTTC
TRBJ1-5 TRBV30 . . CAWSRDGMRRRNQPQHF TGTGCCTGGAGCCGGGACGGGATGAGACGGCGAAATCAGCCCCAGCATTTT
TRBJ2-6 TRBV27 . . CASSFSGADVLTF TGTGCCAGCAGTTTCTCTGGGGCCGACGTCCTGACTTTC
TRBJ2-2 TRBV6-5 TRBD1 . CASSRTGVNTGELFF TGTGCCAGCAGCAGGACAGGTGTGAACACCGGGGAGCTGTTTTTT
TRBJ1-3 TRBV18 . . CASSPDANSGNTIYF TGTGCCAGCTCACCGGACGCTAACTCTGGAAACACCATATATTTT
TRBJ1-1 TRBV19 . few CASREYRGFEAFF TGTGCCAGTAGAGAATATAGGGGCTTTGAAGCTTTCTTT
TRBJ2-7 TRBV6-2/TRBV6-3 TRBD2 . CASSSRTSGGRSYEQYF TGTGCCAGCAGTTCCAGGACTAGCGGGGGTCGCTCCTACGAGCAGTACTTC
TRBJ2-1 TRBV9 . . CASSEPPPTIYNEQFF TGTGCCAGCAGCGAGCCCCCCCCGACAATCTACAATGAGCAGTTCTTC
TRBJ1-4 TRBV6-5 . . CASSYTATNEKLFF TGTGCCAGCAGTTACACAGCAACTAATGAAAAACTGTTTTTT
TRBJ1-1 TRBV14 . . CASSRQASEAFF TGTGCCAGCAGCCGACAGGCCTCTGAAGCTTTCTTT
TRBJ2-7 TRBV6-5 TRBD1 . CASSLGTGNHEQYF TGTGCCAGCAGTCTCGGGACAGGTAACCACGAGCAGTACTTC
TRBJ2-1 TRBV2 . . CASSEGLDEQFF TGTGCCAGCAGTGAAGGTCTCGATGAGCAGTTCTTC
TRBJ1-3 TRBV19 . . CASTRGFSGNTIYF TGTGCCAGTACCAGGGGTTTCTCTGGAAACACCATATATTTT
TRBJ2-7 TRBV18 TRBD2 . CASSPPGLATYEQYF TGTGCCAGCTCACCACCGGGACTAGCTACTTACGAGCAGTACTTC
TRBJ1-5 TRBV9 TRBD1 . CASSPGTGGNQPQHF TGTGCCAGCAGCCCGGGGACAGGGGGAAATCAGCCCCAGCATTTT
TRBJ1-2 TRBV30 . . CAWRPHLTASYTF TGTGCCTGGAGACCTCACCTGACAGCGAGCTACACCTTC
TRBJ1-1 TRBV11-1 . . CASSLDDSEAFF TGTGCCAGCAGCTTAGATGACAGTGAAGCTTTCTTT
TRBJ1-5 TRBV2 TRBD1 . CASRGTGVNQPQHF TGTGCCAGCAGAGGGACAGGTGTTAATCAGCCCCAGCATTTT